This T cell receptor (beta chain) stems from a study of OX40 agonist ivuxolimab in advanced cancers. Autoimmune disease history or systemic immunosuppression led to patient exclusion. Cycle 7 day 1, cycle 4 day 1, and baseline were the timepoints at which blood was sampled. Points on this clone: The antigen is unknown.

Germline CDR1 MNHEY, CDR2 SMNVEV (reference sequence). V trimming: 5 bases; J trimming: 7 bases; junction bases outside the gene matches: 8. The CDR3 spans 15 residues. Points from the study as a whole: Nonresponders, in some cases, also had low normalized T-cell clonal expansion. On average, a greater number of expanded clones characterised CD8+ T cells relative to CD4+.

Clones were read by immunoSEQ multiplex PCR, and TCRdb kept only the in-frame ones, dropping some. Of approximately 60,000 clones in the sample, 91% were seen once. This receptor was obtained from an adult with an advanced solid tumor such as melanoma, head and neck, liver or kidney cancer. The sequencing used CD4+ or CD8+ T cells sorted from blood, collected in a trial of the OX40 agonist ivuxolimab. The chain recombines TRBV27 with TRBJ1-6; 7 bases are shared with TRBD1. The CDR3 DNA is TGTGCCAGCAGTGATCACAGGGGAGGGAATTCACCCCTCCACTTT. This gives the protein CASSDHRGGNSPLHF.